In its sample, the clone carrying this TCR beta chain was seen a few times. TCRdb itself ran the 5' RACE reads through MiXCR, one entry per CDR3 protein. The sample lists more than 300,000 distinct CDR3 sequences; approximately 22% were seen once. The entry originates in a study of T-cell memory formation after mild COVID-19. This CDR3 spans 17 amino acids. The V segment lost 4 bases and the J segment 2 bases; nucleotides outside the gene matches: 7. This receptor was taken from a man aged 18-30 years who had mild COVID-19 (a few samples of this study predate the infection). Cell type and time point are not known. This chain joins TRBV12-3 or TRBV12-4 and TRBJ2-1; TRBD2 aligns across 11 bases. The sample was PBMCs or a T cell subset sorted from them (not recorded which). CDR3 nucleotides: TGTGCCAGCAGTTCGCCAGCTAGCGGGGGGCCCTACAATGAGCAGTTCTTC. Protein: CASSSPASGGPYNEQFF.